The 5 T cell receptor beta chains listed next were all sequenced from one sample in a study of blood T cells in healthy people across ages. Combining a sample-barcoded 5' primer with a J-beta primer mix, a second PCR ran for about 6 to 12 cycles. TCRdb recomputed calls from the 5' RACE reads with MiXCR, one row per CDR3 protein. The table shows 1.5 million or so distinct CDR3 sequences, with about 43% occurring only once. Sequencing was performed on blood. The receptors originated from a woman aged 18-30 years in good health.

The chain carries TRBV12-3 or TRBV12-4 and TRBJ2-5; 10 nucleotides line up with TRBD2. V shed 3 bases, J shed 5 bases, and the junction held 3 bases outside the gene matches. The CDR3 is made up of 14 amino acids. The CDR3 sequence is CASSFSGRTETQYF. DNA for the CDR3: TGTGCCAGCAGTTTTAGCGGGAGGACGGAGACCCAGTACTTC.

The genes are TRBV4-1 and TRBJ2-2, with 12 bases matching TRBD2. V gave up 1 base and J gave up 5 bases; unmatched junction bases: 2. This CDR3 is 16 amino acids long. The germline V gene encodes CDR1 MGHRA and CDR2 YSYEKL. In DNA form, the CDR3 reads TGCGCCAGCAGCCAAGCTAGCGGGAGGGTTACCGGGGAGCTGTTTTTT. Protein: CASSQASGRVTGELFF.

The chain combines TRBV11-2 with TRBJ1-2; 7 nucleotides agree with TRBD1. This CDR3 comprises 15 residues. Germline V gene data show CDR1 as SGHAT and CDR2 as FQNNGV. With V trimmed by 5 bases and J by 3 bases, 9 bases remained unmatched. The CDR3 nucleotides read TGTGCCAGCAGCCCGATGACAGGGCGGTACTATGGCTACACCTTC. It is translated as CASSPMTGRYYGYTF.

This chain uses TRBV12-3 or TRBV12-4 with TRBJ2-3; D is unclear. The CDR3 spans 15 residues. Trimming removed 4 bases from V and 0 bases from J, with 11 bases in between. CDR3 amino acids: CASSWVKKSTDTQYF. In nucleotides, the CDR3 is TGTGCCAGCAGTTGGGTAAAGAAAAGCACAGATACGCAGTATTTT.

This chain uses TRBV29-1 with TRBJ1-5; weak D call: TRBD1 (6 bases). Germline CDR1 reads SQVTM; CDR2 reads ANQGSEA. V was trimmed by 4 bases and J by 2 bases, leaving 9 bases between them. CDR3 size: 13 residues. The CDR3 DNA reads as TGCAGCGTTGGTAGGGGGGGCAATCAGCCCCAGCATTTT. It encodes CSVGRGGNQPQHF.